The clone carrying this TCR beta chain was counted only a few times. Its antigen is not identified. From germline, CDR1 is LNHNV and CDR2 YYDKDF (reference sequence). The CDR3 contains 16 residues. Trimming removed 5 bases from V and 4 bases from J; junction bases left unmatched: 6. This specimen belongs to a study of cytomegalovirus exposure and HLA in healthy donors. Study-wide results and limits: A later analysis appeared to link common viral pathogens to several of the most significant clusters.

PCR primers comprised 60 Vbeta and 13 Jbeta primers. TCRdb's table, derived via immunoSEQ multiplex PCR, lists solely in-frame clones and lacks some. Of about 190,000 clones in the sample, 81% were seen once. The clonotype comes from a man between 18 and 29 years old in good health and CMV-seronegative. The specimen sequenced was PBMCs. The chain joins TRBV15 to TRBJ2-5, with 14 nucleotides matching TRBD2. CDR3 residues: CATSGLAGGPGETQYF. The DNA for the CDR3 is TGTGCCACCAGCGGACTAGCGGGGGGCCCAGGAGAGACCCAGTACTTC.